Sequencing of this T cell receptor (beta chain) was carried out in a study of early T cells in non-severe SARS-CoV-2 infection. V lost 3 bases to trimming and J lost 6 bases; unmatched junction nucleotides: 5. Germline CDR1 reads DFQATT; CDR2 reads SNEGSKA (reference sequence). The CDR3 consists of 15 residues. TCRdb itself ran the 5' RACE reads through MiXCR, one entry per CDR3 protein. Altogether tens of thousands of distinct CDR3 sequences are present, around 13% being singletons, with the ten largest covering approximately 1.1%. This clonotype has just a few counts. Sequencing was performed on whole blood. The V gene is TRBV20-1, the J gene TRBJ2-3, with 14 bases aligning to TRBD2. The receptor was derived from an adult who was a healthcare worker with PCR-confirmed SARS-CoV-2 infection or an uninfected control (not recorded which). CDR3 loop: CSARTSGRATDTQYF. CDR3 nucleotide sequence: TGCAGTGCTAGGACTAGCGGGAGGGCCACGGATACGCAGTATTTT.